This TCR beta chain was identified in a study of T cells after yellow fever vaccination. Study findings and constraints: Overall, a small share of clonotypes was seen in both CD4 and CD8 compartments.

Comments on this clonotype: Antigen: not known.

Per the germline V gene, CDR1 is MNHEY and CDR2 is SMNVEV (reference sequence). The germline V and J ends were trimmed by 0 bases and 0 bases, with 6 bases remaining between them. There are 15 residues in the CDR3. Synthesis of TCR cDNA relied on 5'RACE template switching, which attached a universal primer site and UMIs. TCRdb called the 5' RACE reads again in MiXCR, with one record for every CDR3 protein. The sample carries about 340,000 distinct CDR3 sequences, 3% to 4.5% recorded once. The chain employs TRBV27 and TRBJ2-1; D not certain. Sequencing was performed on PBMCs, taken 5 days after the yellow fever booster vaccination. The receptor was isolated from a man between 18 and 35 years old who received the YFV17D yellow fever vaccine. The CDR3 DNA is TGTGCCAGCAGTTTATCACAGAGCTCCTACAATGAGCAGTTCTTC. Protein: CASSLSQSSYNEQFF.